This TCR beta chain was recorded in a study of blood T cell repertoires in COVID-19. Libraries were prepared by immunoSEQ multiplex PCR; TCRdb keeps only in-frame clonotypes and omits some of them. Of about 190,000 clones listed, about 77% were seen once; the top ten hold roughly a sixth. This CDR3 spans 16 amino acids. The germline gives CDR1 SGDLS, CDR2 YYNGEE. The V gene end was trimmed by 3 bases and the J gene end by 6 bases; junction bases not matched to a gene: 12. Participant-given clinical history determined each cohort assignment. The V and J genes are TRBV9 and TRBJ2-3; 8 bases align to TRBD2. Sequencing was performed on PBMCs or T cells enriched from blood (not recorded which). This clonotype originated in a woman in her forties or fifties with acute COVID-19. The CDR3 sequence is CASSAVSGGGRDTQYF. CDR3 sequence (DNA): TGTGCCAGCAGCGCCGTGTCCGGGGGGGGTCGGGATACGCAGTATTTT.